This TCR beta chain came from a study of post-analysis software for immune sequencing data. Broader study findings: Multiple sclerosis was associated with a significant reduction in normalized Chao1 diversity relative to controls. Included in a set of about five TRBV segments more frequent in patients than controls were TRBV5-6, TRBV5-1 and TRBV20-1.

The TCR beta cDNA libraries contained unique molecular identifiers. From the PCR reads, TCRdb called clonotypes with MiXCR, one entry per CDR3 protein. The sample has 650,000 to 850,000 distinct CDR3 sequences, roughly 50% seen once. Germline V CDR1 and CDR2: ENHRY, SYGVKD. Between the trimmed V and J ends, which lost 0 bases and 1 base, there was a span of 10 bases. The CDR3 consists of 15 residues. There are a few counts of this clonotype. Its specificity is unknown. This chain uses TRBV10-3 with TRBJ2-7; D might be TRBD1 (5 bases). This clonotype originated in a girl aged 10 to 17 with multiple sclerosis. Sample: blood. The CDR3 DNA is TGTGCCATCAGTGAGTCGACAGTTAATTCCTACGAGCAGTACTTC. Its translation is CAISESTVNSYEQYF.